The TCR beta chain described here comes from a study of blood T cell repertoires in COVID-19. Background on the study: The United States, Italy and Spain supplied acute and convalescent COVID-19 samples.

Here immunoSEQ multiplex PCR was the method, and the copy in TCRdb shows in-frame clones only, minus some. The top ten clones hold approximately 2.9% of a sample with roughly 220,000 clones, approximately 86% of them seen once. The CDR3 is 15 residues long. Germline V gene sequence: CDR1 SEHNR, CDR2 FQNEAQ (reference sequence). Trimming at V came to 3 bases and at J to 4 bases, leaving 4 bases not matched to a gene. The sequencing sample was made of peripheral blood. The TCR originated in a man aged 55-75 years with acute or convalescent COVID-19. This chain uses TRBV7-9 with TRBJ1-4, with 8 bases that match TRBD1. This CDR3 reads CASSLAGGFNEKLFF. CDR3 bases: TGTGCCAGCAGCTTGGCAGGGGGCTTTAATGAAAAACTGTTTTTT.